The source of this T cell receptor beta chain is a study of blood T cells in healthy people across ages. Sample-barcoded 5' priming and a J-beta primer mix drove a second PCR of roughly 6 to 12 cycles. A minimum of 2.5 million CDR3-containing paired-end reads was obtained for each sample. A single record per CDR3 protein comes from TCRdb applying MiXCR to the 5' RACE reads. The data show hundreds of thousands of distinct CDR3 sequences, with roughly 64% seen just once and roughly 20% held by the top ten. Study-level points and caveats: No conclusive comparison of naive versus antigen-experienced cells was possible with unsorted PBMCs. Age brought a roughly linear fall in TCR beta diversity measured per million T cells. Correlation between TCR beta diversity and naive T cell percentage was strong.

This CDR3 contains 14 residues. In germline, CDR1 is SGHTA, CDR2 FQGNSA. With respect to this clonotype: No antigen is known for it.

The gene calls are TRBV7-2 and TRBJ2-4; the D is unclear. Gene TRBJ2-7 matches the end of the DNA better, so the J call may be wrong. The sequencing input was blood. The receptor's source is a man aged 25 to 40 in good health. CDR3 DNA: TGTGCCAGCAGCTTAAGTCAAAGAAGGATCGAGCAGTACTTC. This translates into CASSLSQRRIEQYF.